Presented here are 12 T cell receptor beta chains from one specimen sequenced in a study of T cell repertoires in cytomegalovirus infection. TCRdb ran MiXCR on the reads and lists one entry per CDR3 protein. The sample holds hundreds of thousands of distinct CDR3 sequences, roughly 24% seen once. Sequenced sample: CD8+ T cells from PBMCs. These receptors came from a human donor in good health (CMV status not recorded). Some clones in this sample may be carry-over from other donors' samples.

The V gene is TRBV20-1, the J gene TRBJ2-7; tentatively, D is TRBD1 or TRBD2 (6 bases each). With 0 bases removed from V and 0 bases from J, the gap between germline ends came to 12 bases. Looked up from germline, CDR1 is DFQATT and CDR2 is SNEGSKA (reference sequence). This CDR3 spans 15 amino acids. CDR3 sequence reads: CSAREGGKSSYEQYF. Written as DNA, the CDR3 is TGCAGTGCTAGAGAGGGGGGCAAAAGCTCCTACGAGCAGTACTTC.

This clonotype was observed a handful of times. This rearrangement joins TRBV19 to TRBJ1-1, with 7 bases lining up with TRBD1. Germline loops: CDR1 LNHDA, CDR2 SQIVND (reference sequence). The junction had 4 bases not matched to a gene; V was cut back by 1 base and J by 5 bases. The CDR3 has 14 amino acids. CDR3 sequence: CASSIGQGETEAFF. CDR3 nucleotide sequence: TGTGCCAGTAGTATAGGGCAGGGGGAGACTGAAGCTTTCTTT.

The rearrangement joins TRBV11-3 to TRBJ2-7, with a possible D match to TRBD1 (5 bases). The V end lost 2 bases, the J end lost 4 bases, and 9 bases lay between the germline ends. The CDR3 totals 13 residues. The V gene's germline CDR1 is SGHNT and CDR2 YENEEA. Written as DNA, the CDR3 is TGTGCCAGCAGCTTAAGAGGACATTACGAGCAGTACTTC. Protein product: CASSLRGHYEQYF. Using reference TRBV11-3 and TRBJ2-7 for the parts outside the CDR3, the full variable domain is EAGVVQSPRYKIIEKKQPVAFWCNPISGHNTLYWYLQNLGQGPELLIRYENEEAVDDSQLPKDRFSAERLKGVDSTLKIQPAELGDSAVYLCASSLRGHYEQYFGPGTRLTVT.

This clonotype came up many times. The V gene is TRBV7-9, the J gene TRBJ2-7; the D gene is possibly TRBD1 (6 bases). Germline V lookup: CDR1 SEHNR, CDR2 FQNEAQ (reference sequence). The CDR3 sequence is 15 residues long. The V gene lost 8 bases and the J gene lost 3 bases, with 20 bases spanning the gap. Here the CDR3 DNA reads TGTGCCAGCGGCAGAATGGACAGTAATGGCTACGAGCAGTACTTC. Its protein is CASGRMDSNGYEQYF.

The rearrangement links TRBV7-9 to TRBJ1-5; tentatively, D is TRBD1 (6 bases). Deletions cut 3 bases from V and 2 bases from J, with 14 bases between. This CDR3 is 16 amino acids long. Germline CDR1 and CDR2: SEHNR and FQNEAQ (reference sequence). CDR3 nucleotides: TGTGCCAGCAGCTTGGACAGCTGGGGGGGCAATCAGCCCCAGCATTTT. Translating it yields CASSLDSWGGNQPQHF.

The rearrangement joins TRBV7-9 to TRBJ1-2; D is undetermined. V lost 5 bases and J 4 bases, leaving 14 bases between the germline ends. From germline, CDR1 is SEHNR and CDR2 FQNEAQ (reference sequence). The CDR3 is 14 residues long. The CDR3 DNA sequence: TGTGCCAGCAGCCGCCCCGAGTTGTTCTATGGCTACACCTTC. Protein sequence: CASSRPELFYGYTF. The full variable domain, with the rest looked up from reference TRBV7-9 and TRBJ1-2, is DTGVSQNPRHKITKRGQNVTFRCDPISEHNRLYWYRQTLGQGPEFLTYFQNEAQLEKSRLLSDRFSAERPKGSFSTLEIQRTEQGDSAMYLCASSRPELFYGYTFGSGTRLTVV.

This clonotype came up a few times. The chain has TRBV7-9 and TRBJ2-4; 7 bases fit TRBD1. The CDR3 length is 14 residues. CDR1 is SEHNR and CDR2 is FQNEAQ in the germline V gene (reference sequence). V trimming: 2 bases; J trimming: 4 bases; junction bases outside the gene matches: 2. The CDR3 sequence is CASSLPDRKNIQYF. The DNA for the CDR3 is TGTGCCAGCAGCTTACCGGACAGGAAAAACATTCAGTACTTC.

With regard to this clonotype: One base away lies a much larger clone, so this may be a sequencing read error. The conserved closing phenylalanine or tryptophan is absent in this CDR3, likely reflecting a read error. J is TRBJ2-5 and V is TRBV28, with 7 bases lining up with TRBD2. The CDR3 sequence is 15 residues long. Losses at the gene ends were 3 bases for V and 5 bases for J; bases not matched to a gene: 9. Germline-derived CDR1 and CDR2 are MDHEN and SYDVKM. Written as DNA, the CDR3 is TGTGCCAGCAGTTTCCCCAGGGAGGGCTTGGAGACCCAGTACATC. As protein: CASSFPREGLETQYI.

The table lists this clonotype with a few counts. This chain joins TRBV29-1 and TRBJ2-5; D may be TRBD2 (5 bases). Per germline, CDR1 SQVTM and CDR2 ANQGSEA. The V end was cut by 0 bases, the J end by 2 bases, with 13 bases between. CDR3 size: 15 residues. CDR3 coding DNA: TGCAGCGTTGAAGATCTGGCTAGCCCGCAAGAGACCCAGTACTTC. As protein: CSVEDLASPQETQYF.

The table lists this clonotype with a few counts. This chain joins TRBV4-3 and TRBJ1-2; perhaps TRBD1 as D (5 bases). The V end lost 4 bases, the J end lost 8 bases, and 11 bases lay between the germline ends. Germline V gene lookup returns CDR1 LGHNA and CDR2 YSLEER. The CDR3 contains 12 residues. CDR3 region: CASSRPGWGYTF. CDR3 in DNA: TGCGCCAGCAGCCGGCCAGGGTGGGGCTACACCTTC.

At least ten counts were recorded for this clonotype. The V call is TRBV7-8, the J call TRBJ2-2; possible D gene TRBD2, 7 bases. With 4 bases removed from V and 4 bases from J, the gap between germline ends came to 19 bases. This CDR3 has 17 amino acids. The germline V gene encodes CDR1 SGHVS and CDR2 FQNEAQ. The CDR3 DNA reads as TGTGCCAGCAGCTCGTCCCGATCCGGGGGGCTCACCGGGGAGCTGTTTTTT. Protein sequence: CASSSSRSGGLTGELFF.

The V gene is TRBV5-1, the J gene TRBJ1-1, with D possibly matching TRBD1 (5 bases). Germline CDR1 reads SGHRS; CDR2 reads YFSETQ. The CDR3 is made up of 20 amino acids. Trimming took off 3 bases at V and 4 bases at J, with 31 bases between the two ends. CDR3 loop: CASSSLGRHGRTDRFTEAFF. The DNA of the CDR3 is TGCGCCAGCAGCTCGTTAGGACGGCACGGCCGGACTGACAGATTCACTGAAGCTTTCTTT.